This T cell receptor beta chain appears in the sequencing data of a study of blood T cells in healthy people across ages. This clonotype has a handful of counts. Its antigen is unidentified. General study points: The study found TCR beta diversity correlated strongly with naive T cell percentage. Roughly linear declines in TCR beta diversity per million T cells occurred with age. CMV status of donors was not determined, possibly confounding expanded clonotype changes.

V lost 6 bases and J 4 bases, leaving 6 bases between the germline ends. Looked up from germline, CDR1 is SQVTM and CDR2 is ANQGSEA. The CDR3 runs 11 residues. The second PCR ran about 6 to 11 cycles with a sample-barcoded 5' primer and J-beta primers. TCRdb reanalysed the 5' RACE reads using MiXCR and keeps one entry per CDR3 protein. There are 980,000 or so distinct CDR3 sequences in the sample; around 48% occur only once, and 13% lies in the top ten. The sequencing input was blood. The V call is TRBV29-1, the J call TRBJ2-2, with no clear D. The receptor comes from a man aged 25 to 40 in good health. CDR3 sequence: CSVQFTGELFF. Here the CDR3 DNA reads TGCAGCGTGCAGTTCACCGGGGAGCTGTTTTTT.